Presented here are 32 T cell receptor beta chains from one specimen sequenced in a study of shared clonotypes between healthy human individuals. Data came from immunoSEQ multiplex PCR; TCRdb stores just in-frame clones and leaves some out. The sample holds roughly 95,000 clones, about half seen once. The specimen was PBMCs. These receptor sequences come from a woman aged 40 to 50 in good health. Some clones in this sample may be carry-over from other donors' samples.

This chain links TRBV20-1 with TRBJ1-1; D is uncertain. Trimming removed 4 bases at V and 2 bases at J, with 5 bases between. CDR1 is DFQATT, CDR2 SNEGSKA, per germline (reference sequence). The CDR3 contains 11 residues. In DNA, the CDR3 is TGCAGTGCTATCACAAACACTGAAGCTTTCTTT. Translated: CSAITNTEAFF.

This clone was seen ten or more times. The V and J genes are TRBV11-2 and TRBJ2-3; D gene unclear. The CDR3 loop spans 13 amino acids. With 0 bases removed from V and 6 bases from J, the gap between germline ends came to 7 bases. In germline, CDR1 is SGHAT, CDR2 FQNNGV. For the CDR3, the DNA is TGTGCCAGCAGCTTAGAGCGGCAGGATACGCAGTATTTT. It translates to CASSLERQDTQYF.

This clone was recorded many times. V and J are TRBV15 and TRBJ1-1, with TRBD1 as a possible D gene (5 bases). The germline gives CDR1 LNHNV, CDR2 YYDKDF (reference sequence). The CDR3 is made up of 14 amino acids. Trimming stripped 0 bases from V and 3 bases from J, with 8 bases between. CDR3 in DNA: TGTGCCACCAGCAGAGATCTAGGGGACACTGAAGCTTTCTTT. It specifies CATSRDLGDTEAFF.

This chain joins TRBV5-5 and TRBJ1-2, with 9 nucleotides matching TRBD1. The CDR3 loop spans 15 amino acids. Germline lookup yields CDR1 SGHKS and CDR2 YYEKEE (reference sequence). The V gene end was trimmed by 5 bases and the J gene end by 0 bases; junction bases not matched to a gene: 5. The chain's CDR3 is CASSRTGAANYGYTF. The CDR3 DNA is TGTGCCAGCAGTAGGACAGGGGCAGCTAACTATGGCTACACCTTC.

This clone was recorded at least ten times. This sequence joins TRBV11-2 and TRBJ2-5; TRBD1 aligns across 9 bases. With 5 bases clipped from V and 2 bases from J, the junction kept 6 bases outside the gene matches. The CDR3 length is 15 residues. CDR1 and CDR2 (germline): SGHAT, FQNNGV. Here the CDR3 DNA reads TGTGCCAGCAGCCCCAACAGGGGGCGGCAAGAGACCCAGTACTTC. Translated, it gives CASSPNRGRQETQYF.

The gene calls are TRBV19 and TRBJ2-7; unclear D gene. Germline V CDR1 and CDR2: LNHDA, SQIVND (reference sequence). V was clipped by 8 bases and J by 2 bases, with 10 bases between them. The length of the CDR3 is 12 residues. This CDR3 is CASSGTTYEQYF. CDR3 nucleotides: TGTGCCAGTTCGGGTACCACCTACGAGCAGTACTTC.

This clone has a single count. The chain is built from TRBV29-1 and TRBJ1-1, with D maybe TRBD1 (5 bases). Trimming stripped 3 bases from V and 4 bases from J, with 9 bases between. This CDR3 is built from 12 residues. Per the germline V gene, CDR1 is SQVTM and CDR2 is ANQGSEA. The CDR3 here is CSVEVGTTEAFF. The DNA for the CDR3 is TGCAGCGTTGAGGTTGGGACCACTGAAGCTTTCTTT.

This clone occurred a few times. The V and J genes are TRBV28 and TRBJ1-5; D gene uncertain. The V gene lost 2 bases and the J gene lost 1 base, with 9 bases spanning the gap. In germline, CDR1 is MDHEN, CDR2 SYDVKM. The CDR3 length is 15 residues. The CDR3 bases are TGTGCCAGCAGTTTAACTCTGGGGAGCAATCAGCCCCAGCATTTT. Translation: CASSLTLGSNQPQHF.

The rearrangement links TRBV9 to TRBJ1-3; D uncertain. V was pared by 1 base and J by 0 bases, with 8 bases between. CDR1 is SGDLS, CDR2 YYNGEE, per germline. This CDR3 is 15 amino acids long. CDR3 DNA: TGTGCCAGCAGCGTATCGGGTTTCTCTGGAAACACCATATATTTT. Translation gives CASSVSGFSGNTIYF.

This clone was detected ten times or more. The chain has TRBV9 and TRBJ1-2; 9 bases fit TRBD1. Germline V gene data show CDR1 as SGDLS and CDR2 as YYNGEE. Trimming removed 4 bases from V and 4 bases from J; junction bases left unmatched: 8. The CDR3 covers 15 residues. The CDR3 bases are TGTGCCAGCAGCTTAACCGGGACAGGGATCTATGGCTACACCTTC. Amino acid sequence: CASSLTGTGIYGYTF.

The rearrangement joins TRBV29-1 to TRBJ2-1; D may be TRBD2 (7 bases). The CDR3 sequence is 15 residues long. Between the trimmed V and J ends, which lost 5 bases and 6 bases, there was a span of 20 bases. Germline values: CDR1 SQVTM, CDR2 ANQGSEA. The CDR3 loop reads CSVRAKSGGLNEQFF. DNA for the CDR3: TGCAGCGTTAGGGCAAAGTCGGGGGGCCTCAATGAGCAGTTCTTC.

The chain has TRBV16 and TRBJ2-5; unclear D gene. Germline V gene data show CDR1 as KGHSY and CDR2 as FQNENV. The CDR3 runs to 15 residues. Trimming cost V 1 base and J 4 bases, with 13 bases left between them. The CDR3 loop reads CASSQYEVLGETQYF. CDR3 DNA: TGTGCCAGCAGCCAATATGAGGTTTTGGGAGAGACCCAGTACTTC. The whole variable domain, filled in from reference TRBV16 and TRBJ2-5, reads GEEVAQTPKHLVRGEGQKAKLYCAPIKGHSYVFWYQQVLKNEFKFLISFQNENVFDETGMPKERFSAKCLPNSPCSLEIQATKLEDSAVYFCASSQYEVLGETQYFGPGTRLLVL.

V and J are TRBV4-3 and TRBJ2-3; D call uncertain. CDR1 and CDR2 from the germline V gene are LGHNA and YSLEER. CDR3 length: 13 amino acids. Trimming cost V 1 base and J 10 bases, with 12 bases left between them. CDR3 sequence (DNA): TGCGCCAGCAGCCAAGCTAGTATGGATGCGCAGTATTTT. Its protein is CASSQASMDAQYF.

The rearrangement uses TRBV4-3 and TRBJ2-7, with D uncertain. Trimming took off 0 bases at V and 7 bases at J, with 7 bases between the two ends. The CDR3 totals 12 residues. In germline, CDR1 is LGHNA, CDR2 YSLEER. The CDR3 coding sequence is TGCGCCAGCAGCCAAGAATATGGGGAGCAGTACTTC. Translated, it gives CASSQEYGEQYF.

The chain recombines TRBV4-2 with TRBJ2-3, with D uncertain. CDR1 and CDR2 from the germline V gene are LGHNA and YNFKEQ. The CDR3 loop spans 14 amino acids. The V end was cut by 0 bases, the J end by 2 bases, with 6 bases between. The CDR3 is CASSQDLTTDTQYF. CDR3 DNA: TGTGCCAGCAGCCAAGATCTGACCACAGATACGCAGTATTTT.

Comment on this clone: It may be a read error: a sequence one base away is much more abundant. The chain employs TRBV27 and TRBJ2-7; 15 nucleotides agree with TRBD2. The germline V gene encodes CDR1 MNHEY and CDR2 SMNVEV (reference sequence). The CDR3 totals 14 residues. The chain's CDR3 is CASSSWTSGRAPFF. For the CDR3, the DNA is TGTGCCAGCAGTTCATGGACTAGCGGGAGGGCCCCGTTCTTC.

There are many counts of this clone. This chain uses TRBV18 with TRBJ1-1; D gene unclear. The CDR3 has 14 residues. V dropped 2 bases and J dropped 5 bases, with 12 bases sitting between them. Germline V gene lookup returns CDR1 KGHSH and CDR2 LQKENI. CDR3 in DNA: TGTGCCAGCTCACCAGGCCTCCCAGGAACTGAAGCTTTCTTT. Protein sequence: CASSPGLPGTEAFF.

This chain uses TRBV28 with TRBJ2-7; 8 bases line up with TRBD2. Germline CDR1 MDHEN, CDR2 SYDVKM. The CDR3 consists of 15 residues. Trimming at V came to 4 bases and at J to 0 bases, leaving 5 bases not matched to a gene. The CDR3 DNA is TGTGCCAGCAGTTCCCCCGGGACTAGCTCCTACGAGCAGTACTTC. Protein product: CASSSPGTSSYEQYF.

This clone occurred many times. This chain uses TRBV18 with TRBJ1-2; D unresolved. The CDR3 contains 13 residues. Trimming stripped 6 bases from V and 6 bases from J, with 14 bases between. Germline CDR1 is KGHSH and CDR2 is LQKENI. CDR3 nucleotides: TGTGCCAGCTCCCCGGACCGAGCTCATGGCTACACCTTC. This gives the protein CASSPDRAHGYTF.

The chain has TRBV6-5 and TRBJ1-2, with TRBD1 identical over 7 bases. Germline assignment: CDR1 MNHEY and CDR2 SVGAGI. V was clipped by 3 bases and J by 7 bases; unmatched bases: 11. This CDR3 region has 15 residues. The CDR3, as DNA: TGTGCCAGCAGTTATACTCCGGGACAGATCTCTGGCTACACCTTC. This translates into CASSYTPGQISGYTF.

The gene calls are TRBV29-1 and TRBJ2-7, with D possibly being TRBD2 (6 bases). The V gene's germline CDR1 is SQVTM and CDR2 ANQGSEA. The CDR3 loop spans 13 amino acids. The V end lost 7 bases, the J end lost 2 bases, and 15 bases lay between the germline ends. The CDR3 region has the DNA TGCAGCGCAAAGGAGGGACCCACCTACGAGCAGTACTTC. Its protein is CSAKEGPTYEQYF.

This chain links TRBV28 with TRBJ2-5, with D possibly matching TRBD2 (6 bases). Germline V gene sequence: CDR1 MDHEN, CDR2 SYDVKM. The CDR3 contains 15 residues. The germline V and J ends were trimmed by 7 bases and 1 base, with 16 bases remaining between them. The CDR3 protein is CASTTLVGGQETQYF. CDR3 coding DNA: TGTGCCAGCACCACCCTGGTCGGGGGCCAAGAGACCCAGTACTTC. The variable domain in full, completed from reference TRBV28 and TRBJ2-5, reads DVKVTQSSRYLVKRTGEKVFLECVQDMDHENMFWYRQDPGLGLRLIYFSYDVKMKEKGDIPEGYSVSREKKERFSLILESASTNQTSMYLCASTTLVGGQETQYFGPGTRLLVL.

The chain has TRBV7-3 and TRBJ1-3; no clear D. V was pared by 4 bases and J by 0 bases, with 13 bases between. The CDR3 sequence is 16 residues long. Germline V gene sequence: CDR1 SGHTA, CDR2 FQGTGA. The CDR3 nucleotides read TGTGCCAGCAGCTCGCAGCCCATGAGCTCTGGAAACACCATATATTTT. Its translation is CASSSQPMSSGNTIYF.

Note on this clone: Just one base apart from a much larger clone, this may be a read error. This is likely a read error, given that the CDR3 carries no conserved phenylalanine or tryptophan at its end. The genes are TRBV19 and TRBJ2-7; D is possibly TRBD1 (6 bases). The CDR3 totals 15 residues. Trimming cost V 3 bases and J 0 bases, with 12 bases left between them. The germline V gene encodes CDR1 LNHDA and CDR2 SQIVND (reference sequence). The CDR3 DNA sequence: TGTGCCAGTAGTATCAGGGGAATTTACTCCTACGAGCAGTACCTC. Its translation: CASSIRGIYSYEQYL.

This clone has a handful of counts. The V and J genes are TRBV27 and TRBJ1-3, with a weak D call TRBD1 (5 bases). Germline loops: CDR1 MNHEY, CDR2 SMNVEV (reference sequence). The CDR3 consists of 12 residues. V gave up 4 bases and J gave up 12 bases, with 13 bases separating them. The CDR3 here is CASSSGPIHIYF. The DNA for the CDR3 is TGTGCCAGCAGTTCGGGACCCATTCACATATATTTT.

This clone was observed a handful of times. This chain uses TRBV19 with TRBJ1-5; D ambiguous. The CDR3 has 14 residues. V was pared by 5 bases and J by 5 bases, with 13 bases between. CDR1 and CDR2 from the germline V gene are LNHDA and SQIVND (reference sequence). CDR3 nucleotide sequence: TGTGCCAGTAGTCTAAAGGACGGTGATCAGCCCCAGCATTTT. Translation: CASSLKDGDQPQHF.

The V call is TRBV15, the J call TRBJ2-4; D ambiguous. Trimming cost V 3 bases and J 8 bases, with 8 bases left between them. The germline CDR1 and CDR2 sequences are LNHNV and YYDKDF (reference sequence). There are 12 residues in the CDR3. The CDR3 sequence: CATSRGRDIQYF. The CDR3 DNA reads TGTGCCACCAGCAGGGGTAGGGACATTCAGTACTTC.

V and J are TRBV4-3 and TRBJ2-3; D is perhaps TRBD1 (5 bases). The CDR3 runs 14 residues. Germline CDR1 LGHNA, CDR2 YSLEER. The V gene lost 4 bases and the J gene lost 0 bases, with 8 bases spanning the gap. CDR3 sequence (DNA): TGCGCCAGCAGCCCTAGGGGAAGCACAGATACGCAGTATTTT. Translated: CASSPRGSTDTQYF.

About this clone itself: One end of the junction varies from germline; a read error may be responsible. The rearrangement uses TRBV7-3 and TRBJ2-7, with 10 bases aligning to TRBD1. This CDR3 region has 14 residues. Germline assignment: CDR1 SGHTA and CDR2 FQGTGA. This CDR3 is CASSSGQGSYEQYF. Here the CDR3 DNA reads TGTGCTAGCAGCTCGGGACAGGGGTCCTACGAGCAGTACTTC.

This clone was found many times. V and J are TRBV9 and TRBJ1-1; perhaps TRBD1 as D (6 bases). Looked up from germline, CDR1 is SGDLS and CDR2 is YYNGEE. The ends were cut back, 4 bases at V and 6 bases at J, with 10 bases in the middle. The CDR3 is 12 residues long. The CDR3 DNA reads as TGTGCCAGCAGCTCAGGGGTCTCTGAAGCTTTCTTT. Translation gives CASSSGVSEAFF.

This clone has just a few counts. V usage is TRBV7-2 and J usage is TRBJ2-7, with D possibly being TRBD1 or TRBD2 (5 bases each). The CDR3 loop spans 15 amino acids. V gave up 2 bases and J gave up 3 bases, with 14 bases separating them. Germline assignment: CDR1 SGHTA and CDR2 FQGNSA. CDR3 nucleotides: TGTGCCAGCAGCTTATACGGGACGGCGAGCTACGAGCAGTACTTC. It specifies CASSLYGTASYEQYF.

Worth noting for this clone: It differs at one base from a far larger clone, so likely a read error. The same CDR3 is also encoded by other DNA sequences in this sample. CDR3 coding DNA: TGTGCCAGCAGCAAAGAACAGGGGAAAGCTTTCTTT. It translates to CASSKEQGKAFF. This chain links TRBV21-1 with TRBJ1-1; TRBD1, as called in the table, went unchecked against the DNA. TRBV21-1 counts as a pseudogene. This CDR3 spans 12 amino acids.